The present entry profiles one T cell receptor beta chain with its context. The CDR3 is 14 amino acids. CDR1 is LGHNA, CDR2 YSLEER, per germline. The V end lost 0 bases, the J end lost 8 bases, and 13 bases lay between the germline ends. Original processing notes: The assay estimated nucleated cells by amplifying reference gene primers. Generated by immunoSEQ multiplex PCR, the TCRdb table keeps only in-frame clones and is missing some. The DNA gave D and trimming, while V, J and clone size come from that table. Seen here are roughly 180,000 clones, about 76% observed once, and the top ten hold roughly 9.4%. This specimen belongs to a study of blood T cell repertoires in COVID-19.

This chain connects TRBV4-3 to TRBJ1-1; D unclear. This receptor was identified in a woman in her fifties or sixties with active or convalescent COVID-19. Sequencing was done on a sample of peripheral blood. Written as DNA, the CDR3 is TGCGCCAGCAGCCAAGATCAGCAGTGGGCCGAAGCTTTCTTT. The encoded protein is CASSQDQQWAEAFF.